This is a list of T cell receptor beta chains from one sample in a study of CD8+CD57+ T cells in acquired aplastic anemia. TCRdb ran MiXCR on the reads and lists one entry per CDR3 protein. Of approximately 250,000 distinct CDR3 sequences in the sample, around 82% are singletons; the top ten hold less than 50%. The sequencing sample was made of sorted CD4+, CD8+, or CD8+CD57+ T cells (not recorded which) from PBMCs. The receptor set was obtained from a human donor with aplastic anemia. Both conserved end residues are part of each CDR3. D genes are given only for firm matches. The listing skips clone size in some rows; elsewhere it reads once, few, many or a size class.

v_gene: TRBV9
j_gene: TRBJ2-3
abundance: once
d_gene: -
CDR3nt: -
CDR3aa: CASSVGAGSYEQF

v_gene: TRBV7-2
j_gene: TRBJ2-1
abundance: -
d_gene: -
CDR3nt: TGTGCCAGCAGCTTAGCGGAAGGGCACGATACGCAGCATTTCTTC
CDR3aa: CASSLAEGHDTQHFF

v_gene: TRBV7-8
j_gene: TRBJ2-1
abundance: -
d_gene: TRBD2
CDR3nt: TGTGCCAGCAGTGTTGGGGGGGTCCATGAGAAGTTCTTC
CDR3aa: CASSVGGVHEKFF

v_gene: TRBV5-5
j_gene: TRBJ2-4
abundance: many
d_gene: -
CDR3nt: TGTGCCAGCAGCTTGGAGGAGGTCCGGGTGAGAATAGGCAAAAACATTCAGTACTTC
CDR3aa: CASSLEEVRVRIGKNIQYF

v_gene: TRBV7-3
j_gene: TRBJ2-3
abundance: once
d_gene: -
CDR3nt: TGTGCCAGCGGCTTGGCGGCCTATAATTCACCCCTGCATTTT
CDR3aa: CASGLAAYNSPLHF

v_gene: TRBV29-1
j_gene: TRBJ1-4
abundance: -
d_gene: -
CDR3nt: TGCAGCGTTGAACTAGGGTTAGGAAAACTGTTTTTT
CDR3aa: CSVELGLGKLFF

v_gene: TRBV19
j_gene: TRBJ2-1
abundance: -
d_gene: TRBD2
CDR3nt: TGCGCCAGCAGTAAAGGTCTAGCGGCCTACAATGAGCAGTTCTTC
CDR3aa: CASSKGLAAYNEQFF

v_gene: TRBV5-6
j_gene: TRBJ2-5
abundance: -
d_gene: -
CDR3nt: TGTGCCAGCAGCATGGAGAGGGGAGAGACCCAGTACTTC
CDR3aa: CASSMERGETQYF

v_gene: TRBV9
j_gene: TRBJ2-1
abundance: -
d_gene: -
CDR3nt: TGTGCCAGCAGCCAAGGGAGCGGAAGCGGTCAGGATGAGCAGTTCTTC
CDR3aa: CASSQGSGSGQDEQFF

v_gene: TRBV7-9
j_gene: TRBJ1-1
abundance: -
d_gene: -
CDR3nt: TGTGCCAGCAGCTTAACTATCGCAATGAGCAGTTCTTCTTTCTTT
CDR3aa: CASSLTIAMSSSSFF

v_gene: TRBV11-3
j_gene: TRBJ2-3
abundance: -
d_gene: -
CDR3nt: TGTGCCAGCAGCTTAGACTCTAGAGGACAGGATACGCAGTATTTT
CDR3aa: CASSLDSRGQDTQYF

v_gene: TRBV11-3
j_gene: TRBJ2-3
abundance: once
d_gene: TRBD1
CDR3nt: TGTGCCAGCAGCTTAGATCGGACAGGCGACACTGAGTATTTT
CDR3aa: CASSLDRTGDTEYF

v_gene: TRBV7-6
j_gene: TRBJ2-3
abundance: -
d_gene: -
CDR3nt: TGTGCCAGCAGCGTAGGGCCCACAGCTCAGCAGTATTTT
CDR3aa: CASSVGPTAQQYF

v_gene: TRBV2
j_gene: TRBJ1-6
abundance: few
d_gene: -
CDR3nt: TGTGCCAGCAGCGGGGGTTCCTATAATTCACCCCTCCACTTT
CDR3aa: CASSGGSYNSPLHF

v_gene: TRBV7-9
j_gene: TRBJ2-7
abundance: -
d_gene: -
CDR3nt: TGTGCCAGCAGCGTAGCTCCGGGGCAGACGTTCTTGGGGTACTTC
CDR3aa: CASSVAPGQTFLGYF

v_gene: TRBV9
j_gene: TRBJ2-1
abundance: -
d_gene: -
CDR3nt: TGTGCCAGCAGCGCCTCCCAGGGGGGCGAAACTAATGAGCAGTTCTTC
CDR3aa: CASSASQGGETNEQFF

v_gene: TRBV7-9
j_gene: TRBJ2-3
abundance: -
d_gene: TRBD1
CDR3nt: TGTGCCAGCAGCTTTGGTACAGGGGAAGGAGATACGCAGTATTTT
CDR3aa: CASSFGTGEGDTQYF

v_gene: TRBV20-1
j_gene: TRBJ1-2
abundance: -
d_gene: -
CDR3nt: TGCAGGGCGGCCCACACAAAAGGGAACTATGGCTACACCTTC
CDR3aa: CRAAHTKGNYGYTF

v_gene: TRBV9
j_gene: TRBJ2-6
abundance: -
d_gene: -
CDR3nt: TGTGCCAGCAGCTTAGAGGACTATCACCTGGTGAACATCCTGACTTTC
CDR3aa: CASSLEDYHLVNILTF

v_gene: TRBV5-5
j_gene: TRBJ2-3
abundance: -
d_gene: -
CDR3nt: TGTGCCAGCGGCGTCGCGAGCGCAGATACGCAGTATTTT
CDR3aa: CASGVASADTQYF

v_gene: TRBV7-8
j_gene: TRBJ2-3
abundance: once
d_gene: TRBD1
CDR3nt: TGTGCCAGCAGGGTAGGGGGCACTCCTGATACGCATTTT
CDR3aa: CASRVGGTPDTHF

v_gene: TRBV20-1
j_gene: TRBJ2-5
abundance: -
d_gene: TRBD2
CDR3nt: TGCAGTGGTCGACTAGCGGGGAAGGAGACCCAGTACTTC
CDR3aa: CSGRLAGKETQYF

v_gene: TRBV9
j_gene: TRBJ2-2
abundance: -
d_gene: TRBD2
CDR3nt: TGTGCCAGCAGCCCACATAGGGGGACGAGCGGGGGCACCGGGGAGCTGTTTTTT
CDR3aa: CASSPHRGTSGGTGELFF

v_gene: TRBV6-5
j_gene: TRBJ1-1
abundance: many
d_gene: -
CDR3nt: TGTGCCAGCTTCGTCGGGAGGAACACTGAAGCTTTCTTT
CDR3aa: CASFVGRNTEAFF

v_gene: TRBV5-1
j_gene: TRBJ1-6
abundance: -
d_gene: -
CDR3nt: TGCGCCAGCAGCTTGGAGTCAGGGGTGGGGAATTCACCCCTCCACTTT
CDR3aa: CASSLESGVGNSPLHF

v_gene: TRBV7-9
j_gene: TRBJ2-5
abundance: -
d_gene: -
CDR3nt: TGTGCCAGCAGCCTCCAATTAAGCGAGAGGAAGTACTTC
CDR3aa: CASSLQLSERKYF

v_gene: TRBV5-1
j_gene: TRBJ1-2
abundance: -
d_gene: -
CDR3nt: TGCGCCAGCAGCGCTAGCGGGAGGGACGGGCTCGTATATGGCTACACCTTC
CDR3aa: CASSASGRDGLVYGYTF

v_gene: TRBV7-8
j_gene: TRBJ2-3
abundance: -
d_gene: TRBD2
CDR3nt: TGTGCCAGCAGGTTAGCGGGCGGACCCGATAAGCATTTT
CDR3aa: CASRLAGGPDKHF

v_gene: TRBV24-1
j_gene: TRBJ1-5
abundance: -
d_gene: -
CDR3nt: TGTGCCACCAGTGAAGGGGATAATCAGCCCCAGCATTTT
CDR3aa: CATSEGDNQPQHF

v_gene: TRBV6-5
j_gene: TRBJ1-1
abundance: -
d_gene: -
CDR3nt: TGTGCCAGCAGTTACTCGTTTTGGGGGATGAACACTGAAGCTTTCTTT
CDR3aa: CASSYSFWGMNTEAFF

v_gene: TRBV19
j_gene: TRBJ2-3
abundance: -
d_gene: TRBD2
CDR3nt: TGTGCCAGTAGCATAGCTAGCGGGACCGAAGATACGCAGTATTTT
CDR3aa: CASSIASGTEDTQYF

v_gene: TRBV19
j_gene: TRBJ1-5
abundance: -
d_gene: -
CDR3nt: TGTGCCAGTAACTCCTTCCCCGGACTTTATAGCAATCAGCCCCAGCATTTT
CDR3aa: CASNSFPGLYSNQPQHF